A single sample gave rise to the 25 T cell receptor beta chains below, sequenced in a study of spatial heterogeneity in lung cancer. The time point here: sample taken at primary tumor resection. TCRdb ran MiXCR on the 5' RACE reads and lists one entry per CDR3 protein. The repertoire has a few thousand distinct CDR3 sequences, about 3.9% of them found once; the top ten carry roughly an eighth. Sequencing used normal lung tissue next to the tumor, obtained at surgery. The receptors were sampled from a male donor with early-stage non-small cell lung cancer.

This clonotype qualifies as medium-sized (0.01 to 0.1%). This chain joins TRBV20-1 and TRBJ1-1, with TRBD1 matching 8 bases. Germline trimming cut 3 bases from V and 3 bases from J; bases unmatched to any gene: 9. The V gene's germline CDR1 is DFQATT and CDR2 SNEGSKA (reference sequence). The CDR3 runs to 15 residues. The CDR3 loop is CSARPPRGLYTEAFF. The CDR3 bases are TGCAGTGCTAGGCCTCCCAGGGGGCTATACACTGAAGCTTTCTTT.

This clonotype was detected ten times or more. The chain recombines TRBV9 with TRBJ2-1; D possibly corresponds to TRBD1 (5 bases). Germline-derived CDR1 and CDR2 are SGDLS and YYNGEE. Trimming shortened V by 3 bases and J by 7 bases, and 14 bases separated the two germline ends. The CDR3 extends over 14 amino acids. CDR3 DNA sequence: TGTGCCAGCAGCGGGGGCCGGCCCGGGAATGAGCAGTTCTTC. This gives the protein CASSGGRPGNEQFF.

By share, this clonotype ranks as medium-sized. The chain recombines TRBV7-3 with TRBJ1-1; 7 nucleotides line up with TRBD1. The CDR3 consists of 14 residues. Germline assignment: CDR1 SGHTA and CDR2 FQGTGA. With 6 bases clipped from V and 1 base from J, the junction kept 5 bases outside the gene matches. As DNA, the CDR3 is TGTGCCAGCAGACTAGACAGGGAGAACACTGAAGCTTTCTTT. Amino acids: CASRLDRENTEAFF.

This clonotype has just a few counts. This rearrangement joins TRBV27 to TRBJ2-1; 7 nucleotides align to TRBD1. This CDR3 has 16 residues. Germline assignment: CDR1 MNHEY and CDR2 SMNVEV (reference sequence). The V gene end was trimmed by 5 bases and the J gene end by 0 bases; junction bases not matched to a gene: 7. CDR3 sequence (DNA): TGTGCCAGCAGTCCCAGGGGGACAAGCTCCTACAATGAGCAGTTCTTC. Residues: CASSPRGTSSYNEQFF.

This clonotype was observed at least ten times. J is TRBJ1-3 and V is TRBV7-2, with 9 bases lining up with TRBD1. Germline V gives CDR1 SGHTA, CDR2 FQGNSA. J lost 0 bases, V lost 1 base, and 4 bases had no gene match. The CDR3 loop spans 17 amino acids. The CDR3 region is CASSLDGTGYSGNTIYF. CDR3 bases: TGTGCCAGCAGCTTAGATGGGACAGGGTACTCTGGAAACACCATATATTTT.

This clonotype was counted ten times or more. The CDR3 region is CASSLGGWTSTYEQYF. The CDR3 DNA reads TGTGCCAGCAGCTTGGGGGGGTGGACGAGTACCTACGAGCAGTACTTC. This rearrangement joins TRBV5-4 to TRBJ2-7; D may match TRBD1 or TRBD2 (5 bases each). CDR3 length: 16 amino acids. V was cut by 0 bases and J by 2 bases, with 15 bases left in between. In germline, CDR1 is SGHNT, CDR2 YYREEE (reference sequence).

By share, this clonotype counts as medium-sized. The chain recombines TRBV11-2 with TRBJ1-5; D is uncertain. The germline V gene encodes CDR1 SGHAT and CDR2 FQNNGV. The CDR3 contains 13 residues. Trimming removed 2 bases at V and 4 bases at J, with 6 bases between. The CDR3 DNA follows: TGTGCCAGCAGCTTATCGGGGAATCAGCCCCAGCATTTT. Translated, it gives CASSLSGNQPQHF.

This clonotype was seen repeatedly, ten times or more. DNA for the CDR3: TGTGCCAGCAGCTTAGAATGGGGCGGGGGCTATGGCTACACCTTC. Its protein product is CASSLEWGGGYGYTF. This chain connects TRBV7-8 to TRBJ1-2; D possibly corresponds to TRBD1 (5 bases). Germline CDR1 and CDR2: SGHVS and FQNEAQ. The ends were cut back, 1 base at V and 4 bases at J, with 13 bases in the middle. The CDR3 length is 15 residues. Complete variable domain (other parts from reference TRBV7-8 and TRBJ1-2): GAGVSQSPRYKVAKRGQDVALRCDPISGHVSLFWYQQALGQGPEFLTYFQNEAQLDKSGLPSDRFFAERPEGSVSTLKIQRTQQEDSAVYLCASSLEWGGGYGYTFGSGTRLTVV.

A few counts support this clonotype. V is TRBV5-1 and J is TRBJ2-1; D may be TRBD2 (5 bases). V shed 3 bases and J shed 5 bases, with 9 bases lying between them. Germline V gives CDR1 SGHRS, CDR2 YFSETQ. The CDR3 totals 13 residues. The CDR3: CASSWVGDNEQFF. The CDR3 coding sequence is TGCGCCAGCAGCTGGGTCGGGGACAATGAGCAGTTCTTC.

This clonotype was counted at least ten times. The rearrangement links TRBV20-1 to TRBJ1-5, with 9 bases that match TRBD1. Unmatched junction bases numbered 4, after V lost 0 bases and J lost 4 bases. This CDR3 has 15 amino acids. Germline V lookup: CDR1 DFQATT, CDR2 SNEGSKA (reference sequence). The CDR3 region has the DNA TGCAGTGCTAGAGAACAGGGGGCGCGAAATCAGCCCCAGCATTTT. It translates to CSAREQGARNQPQHF.

By frequency in the sample, this clonotype is medium-sized. J is TRBJ2-1 and V is TRBV27, with TRBD1 matching 10 bases. The CDR3 runs to 16 residues. CDR1 and CDR2 from the germline V gene are MNHEY and SMNVEV (reference sequence). Trimming at V came to 0 bases and at J to 6 bases, leaving 5 bases not matched to a gene. This CDR3 is CASSLSDRGAFNEQFF. In nucleotides, the CDR3 is TGTGCCAGCAGTTTATCGGACAGGGGGGCGTTCAATGAGCAGTTCTTC.

In its sample, this clonotype is medium-sized (0.01 to 0.1%). This chain connects TRBV30 to TRBJ2-3; D is unresolved. V dropped 4 bases and J dropped 6 bases, with 14 bases sitting between them. The CDR3 runs 13 residues. Germline V lookup: CDR1 GTSNPN, CDR2 SVGIG (reference sequence). Here the CDR3 DNA reads TGTGCCTGGACTCCCCCGTCGGAGGATACGCAGTATTTT. Translated, it gives CAWTPPSEDTQYF.

Details on this clonotype: The junction does not match germline at one end; this may be a read error. This sequence joins TRBV7-9 and TRBJ1-2; 8 positions match TRBD1. CDR1 is SEHNR and CDR2 is FQNEAQ in the germline V gene (reference sequence). This CDR3 is built from 15 residues. CDR3 protein: CASSREDREVYGYNF. The DNA of the CDR3 is TGTGCCAGCAGCAGGGAGGACAGGGAGGTCTATGGCTACAACTTC. Drawing the rest from reference TRBV7-9 and TRBJ1-2, the complete variable domain is DTGVSQNPRHKITKRGQNVTFRCDPISEHNRLYWYRQTLGQGPEFLTYFQNEAQLEKSRLLSDRFSAERPKGSFSTLEIQRTEQGDSAMYLCASSREDREVYGYNFGSGTRLTVV.

This clonotype was counted ten times or more. V gene TRBV27 combines with J gene TRBJ2-7, with D perhaps being TRBD1 or TRBD2 (6 bases each). V lost 1 base and J 0 bases, leaving 10 bases between the germline ends. The CDR3 loop spans 15 amino acids. Germline-derived CDR1 and CDR2 are MNHEY and SMNVEV (reference sequence). DNA of the CDR3: TGTGCCAGCAGTTTATTAGGGGGGTCCTCCTACGAGCAGTACTTC. It translates to CASSLLGGSSYEQYF.

V gene TRBV24-1 combines with J gene TRBJ1-1; TRBD1 might be the D (5 bases). Trimming removed 5 bases from V and 2 bases from J, with 11 bases in between. CDR1 and CDR2 (germline): KGHDR, SFDVKD. The CDR3 is 14 residues long. The CDR3 here is CATSGGTGNTEAFF. The CDR3 bases are TGTGCCACCAGTGGTGGGACGGGAAACACTGAAGCTTTCTTT.

Sample share makes this clonotype medium-sized. This chain links TRBV29-1 with TRBJ2-1; D not certain. The CDR3 spans 9 residues. The V end lost 5 bases, the J end lost 8 bases, and 4 bases lay between the germline ends. CDR1 is SQVTM and CDR2 is ANQGSEA in the germline V gene. The CDR3 reads CSVRDEQFF. Written as DNA, the CDR3 is TGCAGCGTTCGGGATGAGCAGTTCTTC.

In its sample, this clonotype ranks as medium-sized. This chain joins TRBV7-8 and TRBJ1-1; 8 nucleotides match TRBD1. Trimming took 0 bases from V and 4 from J; bases not matched to a gene: 7. The CDR3 totals 16 residues. CDR1 and CDR2 (germline): SGHVS, FQNEAQ. The CDR3 is CASSLASGGAGTEAFF. In DNA form, the CDR3 reads TGTGCCAGCAGCTTAGCGTCAGGGGGCGCGGGCACTGAAGCTTTCTTT.

The V gene is TRBV21-1, the J gene TRBJ2-7; TRBD1 was called by the table and not checked on the DNA. TRBV21-1 is designated a pseudogene. CDR3 length: 13 amino acids. This CDR3 is CARTGTVSGEQYF. CDR3 DNA: TGTGCCAGGACCGGGACAGTCTCAGGGGAGCAGTACTTC.

By proportion, this clonotype is medium-sized. The chain combines TRBV5-1 with TRBJ2-3; 9 positions agree with TRBD2. V lost 6 bases, J lost 1 base, and 6 bases stayed unmatched. The CDR3 sequence is 15 residues long. Germline V gives CDR1 SGHRS, CDR2 YFSETQ. The CDR3 is CASTKRTSGTDTQYF. CDR3 DNA sequence: TGCGCCAGCACCAAAAGGACTAGCGGCACAGATACGCAGTATTTT.

This clonotype is categorized as medium-sized. The chain recombines TRBV3-1 with TRBJ2-1; D possibly corresponds to TRBD2 (7 bases). With 3 bases removed from V and 10 bases from J, the gap between germline ends came to 13 bases. CDR3 size: 13 residues. Germline CDR1 and CDR2: LGHDT and YNNKEL (reference sequence). CDR3 nucleotide sequence: TGTGCCAGCAGCCATAGGGGGGGGCTGGAGCAGTTCTTC. It is translated as CASSHRGGLEQFF.

Relative to its sample, this clonotype is medium-sized (0.01 to 0.1%). The J gene is TRBJ1-5, the V gene TRBV5-6; D perhaps matches TRBD1 (5 bases). The CDR3 consists of 16 residues. Deletions cut 0 bases from V and 3 bases from J, with 13 bases between. Germline V gene lookup returns CDR1 SGHDT and CDR2 YYEEEE. The CDR3 is CASSLGTGRANQPQHF. The CDR3 DNA follows: TGTGCCAGCAGCTTGGGTACAGGTCGGGCCAATCAGCCCCAGCATTTT.

Relative to its sample, this clonotype is medium-sized. V usage is TRBV30 and J usage is TRBJ2-3; D may be TRBD2 (5 bases). The CDR3 has 13 residues. CDR1 is GTSNPN, CDR2 SVGIG, per germline (reference sequence). Between the trimmed V and J ends, which lost 0 bases and 5 bases, there was a span of 9 bases. The CDR3 DNA sequence: TGTGCCTGGAGTGTACTAGTAGGAGATACGCAGTATTTT. It yields the protein CAWSVLVGDTQYF.

J is TRBJ2-3 and V is TRBV25-1, with unresolved D. Per the germline V gene, CDR1 is MGHDK and CDR2 is SYGVNS. The ends were cut back, 2 bases at V and 5 bases at J, with 5 bases in the middle. The CDR3 is 12 residues long. CDR3 DNA: TGTGCCAGCAGTGAAGTTGGAGATACGCAGTATTTT. As protein: CASSEVGDTQYF.

This clonotype was found many times. The rearrangement links TRBV27 to TRBJ2-7; 11 bases align to TRBD2. With 8 bases clipped from V and 2 bases from J, the junction kept 2 bases outside the gene matches. CDR3 length equals 13 residues. CDR1 and CDR2 (germline): MNHEY, SMNVEV (reference sequence). The CDR3 reads CASQTSGAYEQYF. CDR3 DNA sequence: TGTGCCAGCCAGACTAGCGGGGCCTACGAGCAGTACTTC.

At least ten counts were recorded for this clonotype. This sequence joins TRBV5-4 and TRBJ2-7, with TRBD1 matching over 7 bases. Germline V CDR1 and CDR2: SGHNT, YYREEE (reference sequence). V shed 4 bases, J shed 2 bases, and the junction held 12 bases outside the gene matches. There are 16 residues in the CDR3. The CDR3 coding sequence is TGTGCCAGCAGCCTTGACAGGGAATCGGCCGCCTACGAGCAGTACTTC. As protein: CASSLDRESAAYEQYF. Full variable domain (outside the CDR3, taken from reference TRBV5-4 and TRBJ2-7): ETGVTQSPTHLIKTRGQQVTLRCSSQSGHNTVSWYQQALGQGPQFIFQYYREEENGRGNFPPRFSGLQFPNYSSELNVNALELDDSALYLCASSLDRESAAYEQYFGPGTRLTVT.